This TCR beta chain was retrieved from a study of blood T cells in healthy people across ages. This clonotype was counted between two and nine times. What it binds is unknown. Sample-barcoded 5' priming and a J-beta primer mix drove a second PCR of about 6 to 12 cycles. From the 5' RACE reads, TCRdb called clonotypes with MiXCR, one entry per CDR3 protein. The table includes roughly 1.5 million distinct CDR3 sequences, roughly 43% detected once. V was trimmed by 6 bases and J by 1 base, leaving 11 bases between them. The CDR3 is made up of 14 amino acids. Sample donors were healthy Caucasian individuals that came from Russia, aged 6 to 90. Study-level results: The donors' CMV status was not determined, possibly confounding changes in expanded clonotypes.

The chain is built from TRBV12-3 or TRBV12-4 and TRBJ2-3; tentative D call: TRBD1 (6 bases). The TCR sequence derives from a woman between 18 and 30 years old in good health. Sequencing input: blood. Here the CDR3 reads CASSRRTGTDTQYF. CDR3 DNA: TGTGCCAGCAGCCGTAGGACAGGCACAGATACGCAGTATTTT.